Reported below is one TCR beta chain. This CDR3 contains 13 residues. CDR1 SGHAT and CDR2 FQNNGV come from the germline V gene. Between the trimmed V and J ends, which lost 3 bases and 7 bases, there was a span of 9 bases. This entry belongs to a study of blood T cell repertoires in COVID-19. The overall study: COVID-19 samples from acute and convalescent phases originated in the United States, Italy and Spain.

Profiling relied on immunoSEQ multiplex PCR, and the TCRdb table lists in-frame clones only, not all of them. Here the sample spans 400,000 to 550,000 clones, nearly 90% being singletons. Participants spanned ages 18 to 89 years and resided in over 20 US areas. This TCR was recovered from a woman aged 18-29 years with acute COVID-19. Material for sequencing was PBMCs or T cells enriched from blood (not recorded which). The chain links TRBV11-2 to TRBJ1-4; D gene uncertain. The CDR3 DNA follows: TGTGCCAGCAGCTTCGGTGAAGCTGAAAAACTGTTTTTT. Protein: CASSFGEAEKLFF.